Below, 17 T cell receptor beta chains from the same sample are listed, as sequenced in a study of blood T cell repertoires in COVID-19. Some clones are missing from TCRdb's copy, which holds only in-frame ones; the method was immunoSEQ multiplex PCR. The table shows about 320,000 clones, with approximately 90% occurring only once. The sequenced sample was PBMCs or T cells enriched from blood (not recorded which). The receptors here all came from a woman aged 18-30 years who had recovered from COVID-19.

This clone was observed a handful of times. V is TRBV9 and J is TRBJ2-7; tentative D call: TRBD2 (5 bases). V was cut by 0 bases and J by 6 bases, with 10 bases left in between. Germline CDR1 is SGDLS and CDR2 is YYNGEE. This CDR3 has 13 residues. CDR3 DNA sequence: TGTGCCAGCAGCGTAGGGTGGGAGCGCGAGCAGTACTTC. Protein sequence: CASSVGWEREQYF.

CDR3 sequence (DNA): TGTGCCAGTAGTATAGGCGGGGGGGCCTACAATGAGCAGTTCTTC. Amino acids: CASSIGGGAYNEQFF. The V gene is TRBV19, the J gene TRBJ2-1, with 9 bases aligning to TRBD2. This CDR3 comprises 15 residues. The J segment lost 2 bases and the V segment lost 1 base, leaving 0 bases of the junction unmatched. The germline gives CDR1 LNHDA, CDR2 SQIVND (reference sequence).

This chain connects TRBV27 to TRBJ2-3, with no clear D. The V end lost 6 bases, the J end lost 4 bases, and 8 bases lay between the germline ends. The V gene's germline CDR1 is MNHEY and CDR2 SMNVEV (reference sequence). The CDR3 is made up of 12 amino acids. CDR3 DNA: TGTGCCAGCAGCTCCCCGGCAGATACGCAGTATTTT. This encodes CASSSPADTQYF.

The chain recombines TRBV7-8 with TRBJ1-2; possible D gene TRBD1, 5 bases. The V end lost 0 bases, the J end lost 8 bases, and 10 bases lay between the germline ends. The CDR3 loop spans 13 amino acids. CDR1 is SGHVS and CDR2 is FQNEAQ in the germline V gene. CDR3 DNA: TGTGCCAGCAGCTTAGCGCCGGAGGGGGGCTACACCTTC. It yields the protein CASSLAPEGGYTF.

This clone was detected a few times. This rearrangement joins TRBV7-9 to TRBJ2-3; D might be TRBD2 (5 bases). CDR3 length equals 15 residues. Looked up from germline, CDR1 is SEHNR and CDR2 is FQNEAQ (reference sequence). V shed 2 bases and J shed 0 bases, with 9 bases lying between them. CDR3: CASSLSRDSTDTQYF. CDR3 DNA: TGTGCCAGCAGCTTATCACGGGATAGCACAGATACGCAGTATTTT.

This clone was counted only a few times. This chain uses TRBV28 with TRBJ2-7; the D gene is possibly TRBD1 (5 bases). The CDR3 spans 13 residues. Germline V gene data show CDR1 as MDHEN and CDR2 as SYDVKM. V was trimmed by 7 bases and J by 6 bases, leaving 16 bases between them. DNA of the CDR3: TGTGCCAGCACCCTTGAAGGGGTTGTCGAGCAGTACTTC. Translated, it gives CASTLEGVVEQYF.

The genes are TRBV19 and TRBJ1-1; 11 nucleotides line up with TRBD1. Per germline, CDR1 LNHDA and CDR2 SQIVND (reference sequence). V was clipped by 4 bases and J by 5 bases; unmatched bases: 6. This CDR3 has 15 amino acids. This CDR3 reads CASSTQDRGRTEAFF. The CDR3 DNA reads TGTGCCAGTAGTACCCAGGACAGGGGGCGAACTGAAGCTTTCTTT. Complete variable domain (other parts from reference TRBV19 and TRBJ1-1): DGGITQSPKYLFRKEGQNVTLSCEQNLNHDAMYWYRQDPGQGLRLIYYSQIVNDFQKGDIAEGYSVSREKKESFPLTVTSAQKNPTAFYLCASSTQDRGRTEAFFGQGTRLTVV.

The V call is TRBV28, the J call TRBJ2-7; weak D call: TRBD2 (5 bases). V lost 6 bases and J lost 0, with 12 bases in between. CDR1 is MDHEN, CDR2 SYDVKM, per germline. This CDR3 has 14 amino acids. This CDR3 is CASRSGMGSYEQYF. The CDR3 DNA reads as TGTGCCAGCAGGAGCGGAATGGGCTCCTACGAGCAGTACTTC.

The chain is built from TRBV2 and TRBJ2-4; 8 nucleotides line up with TRBD2. With 8 bases clipped from V and 1 base from J, the junction kept 7 bases outside the gene matches. Germline CDR1 is SNHLY and CDR2 is FYNNEI. This CDR3 has 15 residues. CDR3 sequence reads: CASRTGGLAKNIQYF. DNA of the CDR3: TGTGCCAGCCGTACGGGGGGGCTTGCCAAAAACATTCAGTACTTC.

The chain is built from TRBV12-3 or TRBV12-4 and TRBJ1-2; a weak D match, TRBD1 (6 bases). The V and J ends lost 0 bases and 7 bases respectively, with 9 bases between them. The CDR3 length is 13 residues. For the CDR3, the DNA is TGTGCCAGCAGTTTAGCCCAGACAGGTGGCTACACCTTC. Its translation: CASSLAQTGGYTF.

This clone was picked up a small number of times. The chain has TRBV7-9 and TRBJ2-2; D uncertain. The length of the CDR3 is 13 residues. The V gene lost 5 bases and the J gene lost 6 bases, with 10 bases spanning the gap. Germline assignment: CDR1 SEHNR and CDR2 FQNEAQ (reference sequence). CDR3 loop: CASSPARSGELFF. In DNA, the CDR3 is TGTGCCAGCAGCCCCGCCCGGTCCGGGGAGCTGTTTTTT. The variable domain in full, with the rest retrieved from reference TRBV7-9 and TRBJ2-2, is DTGVSQNPRHKITKRGQNVTFRCDPISEHNRLYWYRQTLGQGPEFLTYFQNEAQLEKSRLLSDRFSAERPKGSFSTLEIQRTEQGDSAMYLCASSPARSGELFFGEGSRLTVL.

The genes are TRBV27 and TRBJ2-7, with 8 positions matching TRBD1. Germline trimming cut 8 bases from V and 2 bases from J; bases unmatched to any gene: 8. This CDR3 has 14 residues. The germline gives CDR1 MNHEY, CDR2 SMNVEV (reference sequence). The CDR3 is CASSPGQVTYEQYF. CDR3 DNA sequence: TGTGCCAGCTCACCGGGACAGGTCACCTACGAGCAGTACTTC.

The CDR3 reads CASSRAGDLYNEQFF. In DNA form, the CDR3 reads TGCGCCAGCAGCCGAGCGGGGGACCTCTACAATGAGCAGTTCTTC. The chain employs TRBV10-1 and TRBJ2-1, with 8 bases that match TRBD2. The CDR3 sequence is 15 residues long. From germline, CDR1 is WNHNN and CDR2 SYGVQD (reference sequence). V shed 6 bases and J 3 bases; nucleotides not matched to a gene: 7.

The chain recombines TRBV15 with TRBJ1-2, with 7 bases lining up with TRBD1. Germline loops: CDR1 LNHNV, CDR2 YYDKDF (reference sequence). The V segment lost 0 bases and the J segment 11 bases; nucleotides outside the gene matches: 12. The CDR3 spans 15 residues. This CDR3 reads CATSRDRDRARSYTF. CDR3 nucleotides: TGTGCCACCAGCAGAGATCGAGACAGGGCCAGAAGTTACACCTTC.

The chain recombines TRBV18 with TRBJ1-3; possibly TRBD1 for D (5 bases). The germline gives CDR1 KGHSH, CDR2 LQKENI. This CDR3 comprises 15 residues. The V gene lost 4 bases and the J gene lost 2 bases, with 12 bases spanning the gap. CDR3 DNA sequence: TGTGCCAGCTCACTCACAGACAGCGCTGGAAACACCATATATTTT. This gives the protein CASSLTDSAGNTIYF. The full variable domain, its missing parts supplied by reference TRBV18 and TRBJ1-3, is NAGVMQNPRHLVRRRGQEARLRCSPMKGHSHVYWYRQLPEEGLKFMVYLQKENIIDESGMPKERFSAEFPKEGPSILRIQQVVRGDSAAYFCASSLTDSAGNTIYFGEGSWLTVV.

The sample holds one count of this clone. The chain is built from TRBV27 and TRBJ2-7; 8 positions agree with TRBD1. Germline CDR1 is MNHEY and CDR2 is SMNVEV (reference sequence). The length of the CDR3 is 19 residues. J was trimmed by 7 bases and V by 3 bases; bases with no gene match: 23. The CDR3 is CASSFGGPSRTGSSGEQYF. The CDR3 nucleotides are TGTGCCAGCAGTTTCGGTGGTCCGAGTCGGACAGGGTCCTCGGGGGAGCAGTACTTC.

This CDR3 is CSGDQGINDGYTF. In DNA, the CDR3 is TGCAGCGGGGATCAGGGGATCAATGATGGCTACACCTTC. The chain combines TRBV29-1 with TRBJ1-2; possible D gene TRBD1, 6 bases. The CDR3 is 13 amino acids. Trimming cost V 7 bases and J 6 bases, with 18 bases left between them. Germline V gene data show CDR1 as SQVTM and CDR2 as ANQGSEA.